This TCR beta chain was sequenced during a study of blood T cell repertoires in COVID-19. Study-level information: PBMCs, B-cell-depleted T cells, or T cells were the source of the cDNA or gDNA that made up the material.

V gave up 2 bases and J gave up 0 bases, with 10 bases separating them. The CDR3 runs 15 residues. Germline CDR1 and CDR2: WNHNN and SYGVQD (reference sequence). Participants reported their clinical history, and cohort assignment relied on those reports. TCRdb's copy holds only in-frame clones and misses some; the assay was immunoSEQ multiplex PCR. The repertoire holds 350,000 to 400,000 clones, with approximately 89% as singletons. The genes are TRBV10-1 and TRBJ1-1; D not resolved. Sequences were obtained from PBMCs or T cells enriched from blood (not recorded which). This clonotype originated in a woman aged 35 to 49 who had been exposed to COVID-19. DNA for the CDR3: TGCGCCAGCAGTGAGATGGGCAGCTTGAACACTGAAGCTTTCTTT. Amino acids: CASSEMGSLNTEAFF.